The 27 T cell receptor beta chains presented below share a single source sample, sequenced in a study of T cells after yellow fever vaccination. Via MiXCR, TCRdb re-called the 5' RACE reads, giving one row per CDR3 protein. The table records 130,000 or so distinct CDR3 sequences, approximately 14% of them present only once. Sample: CD8+ T cells sorted from PBMCs, taken 5 days after the yellow fever booster vaccination. The receptors were sampled from a man aged 18 to 35 who received the YFV17D yellow fever vaccine.

In this sample, this clonotype turned up a few times. V gene TRBV9 combines with J gene TRBJ1-3; D may be TRBD1 (6 bases). Trimming left V 4 bases short and J 2 bases short, with 16 bases between. The CDR3 consists of 16 residues. Germline CDR1 SGDLS, CDR2 YYNGEE. CDR3 region: CASSSNRVPTGNTIYF. CDR3 bases: TGTGCCAGCAGCTCCAACAGGGTTCCGACTGGAAACACCATATATTTT.

J is TRBJ2-1 and V is TRBV12-3 or TRBV12-4; 10 positions agree with TRBD1. The CDR3 length is 15 residues. With 5 bases clipped from V and 9 bases from J, the junction kept 10 bases outside the gene matches. The CDR3 is CASSAKGQGLTEQFF. CDR3 nucleotide sequence: TGTGCCAGCAGTGCGAAGGGACAGGGGTTAACTGAGCAGTTCTTC.

V is TRBV4-3 and J is TRBJ1-2; D is perhaps TRBD1 (5 bases). Trimming removed 1 base at V and 3 bases at J, with 6 bases between. Germline assignment: CDR1 LGHNA and CDR2 YSLEER. The CDR3 is 13 amino acids. CDR3 DNA: TGCGCCAGCAGCCAAGCGGGGGACTATGGCTACACCTTC. This translates into CASSQAGDYGYTF.

This clonotype was observed a handful of times. V and J are TRBV4-1 and TRBJ2-1, with 13 bases matching TRBD2. Germline trimming cut 1 base from V and 9 bases from J; bases unmatched to any gene: 6. CDR3 length: 16 amino acids. CDR1 is MGHRA, CDR2 YSYEKL, per germline. The chain's CDR3 is CASSQAALAGGPEQFF. The CDR3 DNA sequence: TGCGCCAGCAGCCAAGCGGCACTAGCGGGGGGGCCTGAGCAGTTCTTC.

The rearrangement uses TRBV24-1 and TRBJ2-2, with 9 positions matching TRBD1. V dropped 6 bases and J dropped 3; count of bases not matched to a gene: 4. Germline CDR1 reads KGHDR; CDR2 reads SFDVKD. This CDR3 contains 15 residues. DNA for the CDR3: TGTGCCACCAGTTACCGGGACAGGGACACCGGGGAGCTGTTTTTT. Its protein is CATSYRDRDTGELFF.

This clonotype is large in the sample. The rearrangement links TRBV7-2 to TRBJ1-1; 7 bases are a match to TRBD1. The V and J ends lost 1 base and 4 bases, in that order; junction bases with no gene match: 3. CDR3 length equals 14 residues. In germline, CDR1 is SGHTA, CDR2 FQGNSA. The DNA of the CDR3 is TGTGCCAGCAGCTTAGGGTCAGGGGGCACTGAAGCTTTCTTT. Translated, it gives CASSLGSGGTEAFF. The entire variable domain, with the rest obtained from reference TRBV7-2 and TRBJ1-1, is as follows: GAGVSQSPSNKVTEKGKDVELRCDPISGHTALYWYRQSLGQGLEFLIYFQGNSAPDKSGLPSDRFSAERTGGSVSTLTIQRTQQEDSAVYLCASSLGSGGTEAFFGQGTRLTVV.

This clonotype was counted a few times. The chain is built from TRBV12-3 or TRBV12-4 and TRBJ1-5; no clear D. V was cut by 2 bases and J by 0 bases, with 8 bases left in between. The CDR3 has 15 residues. In nucleotides, the CDR3 is TGTGCCAGCAGTTTAATAGGATATAGCAATCAGCCCCAGCATTTT. The encoded protein is CASSLIGYSNQPQHF.

The chain couples TRBV27 to TRBJ2-2; unclear D gene. V lost 6 bases, J lost 2 bases, and 16 bases lay in between. CDR1 MNHEY and CDR2 SMNVEV come from the germline V gene (reference sequence). The CDR3 is 16 residues long. The CDR3 sequence: CASSRNRLTNTGELFF. CDR3 sequence (DNA): TGTGCCAGCAGCCGCAACAGACTTACTAACACCGGGGAGCTGTTTTTT.

This clonotype was observed a handful of times. The genes are TRBV6-5 and TRBJ1-4; a weak D match, TRBD1 (6 bases). Germline values: CDR1 MNHEY, CDR2 SVGAGI. Trimming stripped 0 bases from V and 8 bases from J, with 16 bases between. The CDR3 extends over 16 amino acids. CDR3 loop: CASSYSIGGGSEKLFF. DNA of the CDR3: TGTGCCAGCAGTTACTCGATCGGAGGGGGTTCCGAAAAACTGTTTTTT.

This clonotype was recorded at least ten times. This sequence joins TRBV4-2 and TRBJ2-3; 9 nucleotides agree with TRBD2. CDR1 is LGHNA, CDR2 YNFKEQ, per germline. The CDR3 loop spans 16 amino acids. J lost 2 bases, V lost 1 base, and 4 bases had no gene match. In nucleotides, the CDR3 is TGTGCCAGCAGCCAAGCGGGACTAGCCCCCACAGATACGCAGTATTTT. Translation: CASSQAGLAPTDTQYF.

This clonotype was seen a few times. This chain joins TRBV25-1 and TRBJ2-5; no reliable D call. V lost 8 bases and J lost 4, with 14 bases in between. Germline V lookup: CDR1 MGHDK, CDR2 SYGVNS. The CDR3 length is 13 residues. The CDR3 nucleotides read TGTGCCAGCTGCTCCCCGGGCGGAGAGACCCAGTACTTC. Its protein is CASCSPGGETQYF.

The rearrangement joins TRBV6-5 to TRBJ2-7; D possibly corresponds to TRBD2 (7 bases). The germline V and J ends were trimmed by 2 bases and 6 bases, with 11 bases remaining between them. Germline lookup yields CDR1 MNHEY and CDR2 SVGAGI. The CDR3 covers 13 residues. The CDR3 DNA sequence: TGTGCCAGCAGTTACGGGGGGGCGGCCGAGCAGTACTTC. Encoded protein: CASSYGGAAEQYF.

The rearrangement uses TRBV7-9 and TRBJ1-5; a weak D match, TRBD1 (6 bases). Germline-derived CDR1 and CDR2 are SEHNR and FQNEAQ (reference sequence). Trimming removed 3 bases at V and 3 bases at J, with 12 bases between. CDR3 length equals 15 residues. The CDR3 sequence: CASSLGSGDNQPQHF. The CDR3 bases are TGTGCCAGCAGCTTGGGGTCAGGGGACAATCAGCCCCAGCATTTT.

This clonotype came up a few times. V is TRBV7-9 and J is TRBJ2-7, with D possibly matching TRBD1 (5 bases). V was trimmed by 2 bases and J by 6 bases, leaving 14 bases between them. Germline lookup yields CDR1 SEHNR and CDR2 FQNEAQ (reference sequence). This CDR3 is 14 amino acids long. The CDR3 spells CASSLSSGSAEQYF. CDR3 bases: TGTGCCAGCAGCTTATCGTCAGGGTCTGCCGAGCAGTACTTC.

V is TRBV4-2 and J is TRBJ2-6; 10 nucleotides agree with TRBD1. This CDR3 spans 16 amino acids. Germline-derived CDR1 and CDR2 are LGHNA and YNFKEQ. Trimming removed 4 bases from V and 4 bases from J; junction bases left unmatched: 4. The CDR3 region is CASSPDRGQGANVLTF. The DNA for the CDR3 is TGTGCCAGCAGCCCCGACAGGGGGCAGGGGGCCAACGTCCTGACTTTC.

V gene TRBV6-5 combines with J gene TRBJ1-5; 10 bases map to TRBD1. V gave up 2 bases and J gave up 7 bases; unmatched junction bases: 2. CDR3 size: 14 residues. Per germline, CDR1 MNHEY and CDR2 SVGAGI. The CDR3 DNA follows: TGTGCCAGCAGTTACGGACAGGGGGTCCAGCCCCAGCATTTT. Its translation is CASSYGQGVQPQHF.

Comments on this clonotype: Compared with germline, one end of the junction differs, possibly owing to a read error. V gene TRBV6-1 combines with J gene TRBJ1-3; 8 nucleotides agree with TRBD1. The CDR3 spans 16 residues. Germline CDR1 and CDR2: MNHNS and SASEGT. The CDR3 loop reads CAGSTLGQGSGNTIYF. The CDR3 bases are TGTGCCGGCAGCACGCTCGGACAGGGAAGTGGAAACACCATATATTTT.

As to this clonotype: The junction differs from germline at one of its ends, possibly a read error. The CDR3 here is CASSVGDQPRQEVFF. The CDR3 DNA follows: TGTGCCAGCAGCGTAGGCGACCAACCTAGACAGGAGGTGTTTTTT. The V and J genes are TRBV9 and TRBJ2-2, with a tentative D call TRBD1 (6 bases). CDR3 length: 15 amino acids. Germline values: CDR1 SGDLS, CDR2 YYNGEE.

This clonotype was recorded a few times. The chain recombines TRBV5-1 with TRBJ2-2; D not resolved. This CDR3 is 15 amino acids long. V was clipped by 0 bases and J by 2 bases, with 8 bases between them. Germline CDR1 is SGHRS and CDR2 is YFSETQ. The CDR3 spells CASSLGRQNTGELFF. CDR3 nucleotides: TGCGCCAGCAGCTTGGGCAGACAAAACACCGGGGAGCTGTTTTTT.

In this sample, this clonotype turned up a few times. This CDR3 is CASSRVGNSNQPQHF. CDR3 DNA sequence: TGTGCCAGCAGCCGGGTCGGGAATAGCAATCAGCCCCAGCATTTT. The chain links TRBV7-9 to TRBJ1-5; D gene unclear. Trimming cost V 5 bases and J 0 bases, with 11 bases left between them. Germline V CDR1 and CDR2: SEHNR, FQNEAQ (reference sequence). The CDR3 covers 15 residues.

The V call is TRBV30, the J call TRBJ1-6, with D hard to call. Trimming stripped 2 bases from V and 14 bases from J, with 16 bases between. The CDR3 is 13 amino acids. From germline, CDR1 is GTSNPN and CDR2 SVGIG (reference sequence). CDR3 DNA sequence: TGTGCCTGGAGTCGCACCTGGGGTACGGCCCTCCACTTT. Its translation: CAWSRTWGTALHF.

A note on this clonotype: The junction does not match germline at one end; this may be a read error. The chain uses TRBV3-1 and TRBJ2-1, with a weak D call TRBD1 (5 bases). The CDR3 is 13 amino acids. CDR1 is LGHDT and CDR2 is YNNKEL in the germline V gene (reference sequence). CDR3 DNA: TGTGCCAGCGGCCAGGGTGGTTACAATGAGCAGTTCTTC. It is translated as CASGQGGYNEQFF.

The rearrangement joins TRBV7-9 to TRBJ2-3, with 7 bases matching TRBD1. V was clipped by 10 bases and J by 2 bases; unmatched bases: 6. Germline loops: CDR1 SEHNR, CDR2 FQNEAQ (reference sequence). The CDR3 contains 13 residues. In DNA form, the CDR3 reads TGTGCCACCTTGACAGGGCCCACAGATACGCAGTATTTT. Protein product: CATLTGPTDTQYF.

The J gene is TRBJ2-1, the V gene TRBV20-1; D gene unclear. The CDR3 contains 15 residues. CDR1 and CDR2 from the germline V gene are DFQATT and SNEGSKA (reference sequence). V was shortened by 6 bases and J by 9 bases, with 24 bases between the two germline ends. The CDR3 here is CSAPPDRDHTTEQFF. For the CDR3, the DNA is TGCAGTGCCCCCCCGGATAGGGATCACACCACTGAGCAGTTCTTC.

There are a few counts of this clonotype. This rearrangement joins TRBV7-6 to TRBJ2-7; D gene ambiguous. The CDR3 runs 12 residues. V was shortened by 1 base and J by 6 bases, with 7 bases between the two germline ends. Looked up from germline, CDR1 is SGHVS and CDR2 is FNYEAQ. The CDR3 DNA sequence: TGTGCCAGCAGCTTAGTGGGAAGCGAGCAGTACTTC. This sequence encodes CASSLVGSEQYF.

This clonotype appeared a few times. The chain joins TRBV4-1 to TRBJ2-7; the D gene is possibly TRBD1 (6 bases). Deletions cut 1 base from V and 1 base from J, with 8 bases between. CDR3 length: 14 residues. Germline CDR1 and CDR2: MGHRA and YSYEKL. The CDR3 loop is CASSQADSSYEQYF. As DNA, the CDR3 is TGCGCCAGCAGCCAAGCGGACAGTTCCTACGAGCAGTACTTC.

This clonotype has just a few counts. V gene TRBV3-1 combines with J gene TRBJ1-1, with TRBD1 as a possible D gene (6 bases). From germline, CDR1 is LGHDT and CDR2 YNNKEL (reference sequence). This CDR3 has 16 amino acids. The V and J ends lost 3 bases and 6 bases respectively, with 20 bases between them. CDR3 sequence (DNA): TGTGCCAGCAGCCACTTAAGTGCCCAGGGGATCCCTGAAGCTTTCTTT. It encodes CASSHLSAQGIPEAFF. The full variable domain, rest sourced from reference TRBV3-1 and TRBJ1-1, is DTAVSQTPKYLVTQMGNDKSIKCEQNLGHDTMYWYKQDSKKFLKIMFSYNNKELIINETVPNRFSPKSPDKAHLNLHINSLELGDSAVYFCASSHLSAQGIPEAFFGQGTRLTVV.